Presented here are 23 T cell receptor beta chains from one specimen sequenced in a study of cytomegalovirus exposure and HLA in healthy donors. In the PCR, 60 Vbeta and 13 Jbeta primers were used. The assay was immunoSEQ multiplex PCR, and TCRdb's table has in-frame clones only and misses some. Here the sample spans 120,000 or so clones, 70% to 80% being singletons. Source material: PBMCs. The receptors derive from a man aged 40-50 years in good health and CMV-seropositive.

This chain connects TRBV15 to TRBJ1-6; the match to TRBD1 covers 8 bases. The CDR3 totals 13 residues. J lost 7 bases, V lost 9 bases, and 5 bases had no gene match. Germline V gene lookup returns CDR1 LNHNV and CDR2 YYDKDF (reference sequence). CDR3 in DNA: TGTGCCACTAGGACAGGGCAAAATTCACCCCTCCACTTT. This codes for CATRTGQNSPLHF.

This clone turned up a few times. The chain links TRBV6-5 to TRBJ2-3; D possibly corresponds to TRBD1 (6 bases). The CDR3 is 14 residues long. CDR1 and CDR2 from the germline V gene are MNHEY and SVGAGI. Trimming took 8 bases from V and 4 from J, leaving 16 bases between them. The CDR3, as DNA: TGTGCCAGCGGCTCCCAGGGGAGCGCAGATACGCAGTATTTT. Translating it yields CASGSQGSADTQYF.

The chain employs TRBV27 and TRBJ1-1; D perhaps matches TRBD1 (5 bases). Trimming shortened V by 4 bases and J by 0 bases, and 15 bases separated the two germline ends. CDR1 MNHEY and CDR2 SMNVEV come from the germline V gene (reference sequence). CDR3 length: 16 amino acids. CDR3 protein: CASSSAKTVMNTEAFF. In DNA form, the CDR3 reads TGTGCCAGCAGTTCCGCAAAGACAGTTATGAACACTGAAGCTTTCTTT.

The rearrangement links TRBV27 to TRBJ2-2; D is undetermined. Trimming took off 4 bases at V and 2 bases at J, with 11 bases between the two ends. Germline V gene sequence: CDR1 MNHEY, CDR2 SMNVEV (reference sequence). CDR3 length: 15 residues. The CDR3 sequence: CASSSNPLNTGELFF. The CDR3 DNA follows: TGTGCCAGCAGTTCTAACCCGCTAAACACCGGGGAGCTGTTTTTT.

The V call is TRBV27, the J call TRBJ1-5; the D gene is possibly TRBD1 (5 bases). Germline V gene data show CDR1 as MNHEY and CDR2 as SMNVEV (reference sequence). Trimming removed 5 bases at V and 6 bases at J, with 20 bases between. The CDR3 is 16 residues long. DNA for the CDR3: TGTGCCAGCAGTCCAACGCCAACAGGTTGGTCTCAGCCCCAGCATTTT. It encodes CASSPTPTGWSQPQHF.

The J gene is TRBJ2-2, the V gene TRBV7-2; TRBD2 aligns across 10 bases. Trimming took 5 bases from V and 2 from J; bases not matched to a gene: 5. The germline V gene encodes CDR1 SGHTA and CDR2 FQGNSA. The CDR3 totals 16 residues. CDR3 residues: CASSMWTSGNTGELFF. The CDR3 region has the DNA TGTGCCAGCAGCATGTGGACTAGCGGCAACACCGGGGAGCTGTTTTTT.

This chain joins TRBV7-9 and TRBJ2-1; tentatively, D is TRBD2 (5 bases). V lost 1 base to trimming and J lost 9 bases, with 7 bases between them. CDR3 size: 12 residues. Germline values: CDR1 SEHNR, CDR2 FQNEAQ (reference sequence). DNA of the CDR3: TGTGCCAGCAGCTTAGGGGCGGGTGAGCAGTTCTTC. Its translation is CASSLGAGEQFF.

In this sample, this clone turned up once. The genes are TRBV18 and TRBJ1-2, with D possibly being TRBD1 (6 bases). The V gene lost 4 bases and the J gene lost 4 bases, with 10 bases spanning the gap. From germline, CDR1 is KGHSH and CDR2 LQKENI. This CDR3 contains 13 residues. DNA of the CDR3: TGTGCCAGCTCACTACAGGGCTTCTATGGCTACACCTTC. Translated, it gives CASSLQGFYGYTF. Using reference TRBV18 and TRBJ1-2 for the parts outside the CDR3, the full variable domain is NAGVMQNPRHLVRRRGQEARLRCSPMKGHSHVYWYRQLPEEGLKFMVYLQKENIIDESGMPKERFSAEFPKEGPSILRIQQVVRGDSAAYFCASSLQGFYGYTFGSGTRLTVV.

V is TRBV15 and J is TRBJ1-2, with D unresolved. Trimming cost V 0 bases and J 1 base, with 6 bases left between them. In germline, CDR1 is LNHNV, CDR2 YYDKDF (reference sequence). The CDR3 consists of 14 residues. The CDR3, as DNA: TGTGCCACCAGCAGAGAACCGGTTAACTATGGCTACACCTTC. It specifies CATSREPVNYGYTF.

This clone was picked up a small number of times. J is TRBJ2-3 and V is TRBV4-1; D unclear. V was pared by 4 bases and J by 4 bases, with 12 bases between. The V gene's germline CDR1 is MGHRA and CDR2 YSYEKL. This CDR3 is built from 14 residues. As DNA, the CDR3 is TGCGCCAGCAGCCTCTCACAGAATCCAGATACGCAGTATTTT. It specifies CASSLSQNPDTQYF.

This clone was seen only a few times. The chain uses TRBV6-1 and TRBJ2-3, with a weak D call TRBD2 (6 bases). Trimming pared 7 bases from V and 2 bases from J, leaving 13 bases between. The CDR3 sequence is 14 residues long. The germline V gene encodes CDR1 MNHNS and CDR2 SASEGT. The chain's CDR3 is CASTAGTLTDTQYF. The CDR3 nucleotides read TGTGCCAGCACCGCCGGGACTCTCACAGATACGCAGTATTTT.

The chain carries TRBV29-1 and TRBJ2-1; 11 nucleotides match TRBD2. This CDR3 is 16 amino acids long. Trimming took 3 bases from V and 1 from J; bases not matched to a gene: 5. Germline values: CDR1 SQVTM, CDR2 ANQGSEA. The CDR3 nucleotides read TGCAGCGTTGATTCACTAGCGGGAGCATCCTACAATGAGCAGTTCTTC. This translates into CSVDSLAGASYNEQFF.

The DNA for the CDR3 is TGTGCCAGCAGCCCCACAGGGGGCGCTGGGGCCAACGTCCTGACTTTC. Translation gives CASSPTGGAGANVLTF. The rearrangement joins TRBV7-6 to TRBJ2-6; 9 bases map to TRBD1. Germline CDR1 is SGHVS and CDR2 is FNYEAQ. V dropped 5 bases and J dropped 2; count of bases not matched to a gene: 4. The CDR3 consists of 16 residues.

The chain employs TRBV7-2 and TRBJ2-1; no clear D gene. The CDR3 loop spans 14 amino acids. V lost 6 bases to trimming and J lost 6 bases, with 15 bases between them. CDR1 is SGHTA, CDR2 FQGNSA, per germline. CDR3 DNA sequence: TGTGCCAGCAGGTCGGAGTTGCTATCCAATGAGCAGTTCTTC. This codes for CASRSELLSNEQFF.

Written as DNA, the CDR3 is TGTGCCAGCAGTTCCCCACTCCCCTACGAGCAGTACTTC. It translates to CASSSPLPYEQYF. V usage is TRBV6-6 and J usage is TRBJ2-7; D call uncertain. CDR1 MNHNY and CDR2 SVGAGI come from the germline V gene (reference sequence). The CDR3 covers 13 residues. V was trimmed by 4 bases and J by 2 bases, leaving 9 bases between them.

CDR3 DNA sequence: TGTGCCAGCAGACTAACAGGGGGCACTGAAGCTTTCTTT. Translation gives CASRLTGGTEAFF. The chain joins TRBV6-5 to TRBJ1-1, with TRBD1 identical over 8 bases. The CDR3 spans 13 residues. CDR1 is MNHEY and CDR2 is SVGAGI in the germline V gene. J was trimmed by 4 bases and V by 6 bases; bases with no gene match: 4.

V usage is TRBV27 and J usage is TRBJ1-3, with D hard to call. Germline V CDR1 and CDR2: MNHEY, SMNVEV (reference sequence). V lost 2 bases to trimming and J lost 0 bases, with 11 bases between them. CDR3 length: 16 residues. The CDR3 DNA follows: TGTGCCAGCAGTTTAGGCGGGCCGGACTCTGGAAACACCATATATTTT. This codes for CASSLGGPDSGNTIYF.

The chain couples TRBV19 to TRBJ1-5; 9 bases line up with TRBD1. The CDR3 is 14 amino acids. V lost 1 base, J lost 7 bases, and 2 bases stayed unmatched. From germline, CDR1 is LNHDA and CDR2 SQIVND (reference sequence). This chain's CDR3 is CASSIGTGEQPQHF. CDR3 sequence (DNA): TGTGCCAGTAGTATAGGGACAGGGGAACAGCCCCAGCATTTT.

The genes are TRBV27 and TRBJ2-1; 8 positions match TRBD1. J lost 14 bases, V lost 5 bases, and 11 bases had no gene match. Germline V lookup: CDR1 MNHEY, CDR2 SMNVEV (reference sequence). The CDR3 spans 13 residues. CDR3 loop: CASSTLGQGWKFF. DNA for the CDR3: TGTGCCAGCAGTACCCTCGGACAGGGATGGAAGTTCTTC.

This clone has a single count. The chain employs TRBV7-2 and TRBJ2-7; D might be TRBD2 (6 bases). This CDR3 has 13 amino acids. V lost 2 bases, J lost 12 bases, and 17 bases lay in between. Germline assignment: CDR1 SGHTA and CDR2 FQGNSA. The CDR3: CASSLPSGVERYF. CDR3 in DNA: TGTGCCAGCAGCTTACCCTCGGGGGTGGAAAGGTACTTC.

With respect to this clone: Other DNA sequences in this sample translate to the same CDR3. The chain couples TRBV27 to TRBJ2-1, with 15 bases matching TRBD2. Per the germline V gene, CDR1 is MNHEY and CDR2 is SMNVEV (reference sequence). This CDR3 contains 15 residues. V gave up 2 bases and J gave up 7 bases; unmatched junction bases: 0. DNA for the CDR3: TGTGCCAGCAGTTTAGGGACTAGCGGGAGGAATGAGCAGTTCTTC. Translating gives CASSLGTSGRNEQFF.

The chain links TRBV7-6 to TRBJ1-1; D is uncertain. In germline, CDR1 is SGHVS, CDR2 FNYEAQ. Trimming removed 1 base from V and 0 bases from J, with 6 bases in between. The CDR3 has 14 amino acids. The CDR3 region has the DNA TGTGCCAGCAGCTTAGGAGATCTGAACACTGAAGCTTTCTTT. Amino acid sequence: CASSLGDLNTEAFF.

This clone was observed a few times. The chain is built from TRBV29-1 and TRBJ2-1; D gene unclear. The CDR3 extends over 12 amino acids. Germline V lookup: CDR1 SQVTM, CDR2 ANQGSEA. V was clipped by 8 bases and J by 6 bases, with 14 bases between them. In nucleotides, the CDR3 is TGCAGCTCGGGTCCTCCGGGCAATGAGCAGTTCTTC. It is translated as CSSGPPGNEQFF.